The 25 T cell receptor beta chains in this list originate from one sample, sequenced in a study of blood T cell repertoires in COVID-19. The protocol was immunoSEQ multiplex PCR, while the TCRdb copy is restricted to in-frame clones and leaves out a portion. The sample has roughly 180,000 clones, 75% to 90% seen once. Sequenced: PBMCs or T cells enriched from blood (not recorded which). Receptors were obtained from a man aged 35-49 years who had recovered from COVID-19.

The chain combines TRBV12-3 or TRBV12-4 with TRBJ1-5; D perhaps matches TRBD1 (5 bases). Trimming removed 8 bases at V and 11 bases at J, with 13 bases between. CDR3 length equals 11 residues. CDR3: CASGLGQSQHF. The CDR3 DNA reads as TGTGCCAGCGGGTTGGGGCAGTCCCAGCATTTT.

The J gene is TRBJ2-3, the V gene TRBV7-6, with TRBD2 matching over 11 bases. The V gene end was trimmed by 8 bases and the J gene end by 3 bases; junction bases not matched to a gene: 7. From germline, CDR1 is SGHVS and CDR2 FNYEAQ. CDR3 length: 15 residues. CDR3 coding DNA: TGTGCCAGCGGGACAATAGCGGGAGGGACAGATACGCAGTATTTT. It codes for CASGTIAGGTDTQYF.

The V call is TRBV27, the J call TRBJ1-5, with 7 bases that match TRBD1. J lost 2 bases, V lost 6 bases, and 4 bases had no gene match. The CDR3 extends over 14 amino acids. Germline loops: CDR1 MNHEY, CDR2 SMNVEV (reference sequence). CDR3 nucleotide sequence: TGTGCCAGCAGACCCGGACAGGGCAATCAGCCCCAGCATTTT. Translated, it gives CASRPGQGNQPQHF.

This rearrangement joins TRBV11-2 to TRBJ1-1, with a weak D call TRBD1 (6 bases). V was cut by 4 bases and J by 4 bases, with 16 bases left in between. The CDR3 runs 15 residues. Germline-derived CDR1 and CDR2 are SGHAT and FQNNGV. CDR3 bases: TGTGCCAGCAGCTCCCCCAGGACAGTGAGCACTGAAGCTTTCTTT. This gives the protein CASSSPRTVSTEAFF.

Details on this clone: The junction departs from germline at one end; a sequencing error may be responsible. The J gene is TRBJ2-7, the V gene TRBV12-3 or TRBV12-4, with D perhaps matching TRBD2 (6 bases). The CDR3 has 13 amino acids. The CDR3 loop is CASSLGGLFYLDF. The CDR3 bases are TGTGCCAGCAGTTTAGGGGGACTCTTTTATCTGGACTTC.

V usage is TRBV5-5 and J usage is TRBJ1-5, with 9 bases that match TRBD1. Germline V gene sequence: CDR1 SGHKS, CDR2 YYEKEE (reference sequence). J was trimmed by 5 bases and V by 0 bases; bases with no gene match: 3. This CDR3 has 15 amino acids. CDR3 region: CASSLDGTGYQPQHF. CDR3 coding DNA: TGTGCCAGCAGCTTGGATGGGACAGGGTATCAGCCCCAGCATTTT.

This clone was seen once. The CDR3 sequence is CAISESGRGETGELFF. The CDR3 DNA follows: TGTGCCATCAGTGAGTCAGGCAGGGGTGAAACCGGGGAGCTGTTTTTT. The chain has TRBV10-3 and TRBJ2-2, with a weak D call TRBD1 (6 bases). This CDR3 has 16 amino acids. Germline V gives CDR1 ENHRY, CDR2 SYGVKD. Deletions cut 0 bases from V and 5 bases from J, with 13 bases between.

The genes are TRBV6-4 and TRBJ1-2; no reliable D call. The CDR3 is made up of 15 amino acids. V was trimmed by 0 bases and J by 6 bases, leaving 14 bases between them. The germline V gene has CDR1 MRHNA and CDR2 SNTAGT. CDR3 in DNA: TGTGCCAGCAGTGACTCGAGTCTAGCGGCGGATGGCTACACCTTC. Protein: CASSDSSLAADGYTF.

The chain's CDR3 is CASSFPNGYGYTF. CDR3 DNA sequence: TGTGCCAGCAGCTTCCCCAACGGCTATGGCTACACCTTC. The V and J genes are TRBV7-9 and TRBJ1-2, with D unresolved. The CDR3 extends over 13 amino acids. Between the trimmed V and J ends, which lost 3 bases and 4 bases, there was a span of 9 bases. Looked up from germline, CDR1 is SEHNR and CDR2 is FQNEAQ (reference sequence).

The V call is TRBV29-1, the J call TRBJ2-2, with TRBD1 matching over 7 bases. The V segment lost 8 bases and the J segment 0 bases; nucleotides outside the gene matches: 12. This CDR3 contains 16 residues. Germline assignment: CDR1 SQVTM and CDR2 ANQGSEA. The CDR3 nucleotides read TGCAGCATTGCAGGGGGTCTGAGGTCGAACACCGGGGAGCTGTTTTTT. Translating gives CSIAGGLRSNTGELFF.

The chain is built from TRBV28 and TRBJ1-5; 7 bases line up with TRBD1. CDR3 length: 12 amino acids. J was trimmed by 5 bases and V by 10 bases; bases with no gene match: 5. Germline CDR1 reads MDHEN; CDR2 reads SYDVKM. CDR3 nucleotide sequence: TGTGCCACCCGGGACAGTCATCAGCCCCAGCATTTT. This sequence encodes CATRDSHQPQHF.

This chain connects TRBV11-2 to TRBJ2-7; D possibly corresponds to TRBD1 (5 bases). The length of the CDR3 is 15 residues. Trimming cost V 1 base and J 4 bases, with 14 bases left between them. The germline gives CDR1 SGHAT, CDR2 FQNNGV. CDR3 amino acids: CASSLGRGWLYEQYF. The CDR3 bases are TGTGCCAGCAGCTTAGGAAGGGGCTGGCTTTACGAGCAGTACTTC.

V and J are TRBV18 and TRBJ1-2; 7 nucleotides match TRBD1. Germline CDR1 and CDR2: KGHSH and LQKENI. The ends lost 3 bases at V and 8 bases at J; junction bases unmatched: 9. This CDR3 is built from 14 residues. The CDR3 region has the DNA TGTGCCAGCTCACCTACAGGGGCGGCTGGAGGCTACACCTTC. Its protein is CASSPTGAAGGYTF. Combining the CDR3 with reference TRBV18 and TRBJ1-2 gives the whole variable domain NAGVMQNPRHLVRRRGQEARLRCSPMKGHSHVYWYRQLPEEGLKFMVYLQKENIIDESGMPKERFSAEFPKEGPSILRIQQVVRGDSAAYFCASSPTGAAGGYTFGSGTRLTVV.

The chain has TRBV27 and TRBJ1-3; D is uncertain. The CDR3 length is 13 residues. The germline V and J ends were trimmed by 3 bases and 2 bases, with 5 bases remaining between them. The germline V gene encodes CDR1 MNHEY and CDR2 SMNVEV (reference sequence). The DNA for the CDR3 is TGTGCCAGCAGTTTGTACACTGGAAACACCATATATTTT. The encoded protein is CASSLYTGNTIYF.

V is TRBV5-4 and J is TRBJ2-3; a weak D match, TRBD1 (6 bases). Germline assignment: CDR1 SGHNT and CDR2 YYREEE (reference sequence). The CDR3 contains 13 residues. Trimming shortened V by 4 bases and J by 6 bases, and 12 bases separated the two germline ends. The CDR3 sequence: CASSPLGGDTQYF. The CDR3 DNA reads as TGTGCCAGCAGCCCCCTTGGGGGCGATACGCAGTATTTT.

The chain has TRBV2 and TRBJ1-2, with 8 nucleotides matching TRBD1. Germline V lookup: CDR1 SNHLY, CDR2 FYNNEI. The CDR3 length is 12 residues. J lost 7 bases, V lost 5 bases, and 3 bases had no gene match. The CDR3 loop is CASSTGGGGYTF. CDR3 nucleotides: TGTGCCAGCAGTACAGGGGGAGGTGGCTACACCTTC.

The rearrangement uses TRBV5-1 and TRBJ2-2, with D possibly being TRBD1 (6 bases). This CDR3 contains 16 residues. The V gene's germline CDR1 is SGHRS and CDR2 YFSETQ. Between the trimmed V and J ends, which lost 5 bases and 5 bases, there was a span of 19 bases. The CDR3 sequence: CASRPWGQGDTGELFF. The CDR3 DNA sequence: TGCGCCAGCAGGCCCTGGGGGCAGGGCGATACCGGGGAGCTGTTTTTT.

This clone was counted between two and nine times. This chain joins TRBV27 and TRBJ1-1; D uncertain. This CDR3 is 14 amino acids long. Germline V CDR1 and CDR2: MNHEY, SMNVEV (reference sequence). The V and J ends lost 2 bases and 4 bases respectively, with 11 bases between them. CDR3: CASSLREVGTEAFF. CDR3 DNA sequence: TGTGCCAGCAGTTTAAGGGAGGTGGGCACTGAAGCTTTCTTT.

CDR3: CASSALGGAYEKLFF. The CDR3 DNA reads as TGTGCCAGCAGTGCGTTAGGGGGAGCATATGAAAAACTGTTTTTT. The rearrangement links TRBV25-1 to TRBJ1-4; D is possibly TRBD1 (6 bases). This CDR3 comprises 15 residues. V was clipped by 4 bases and J by 6 bases, with 15 bases between them. CDR1 and CDR2 from the germline V gene are MGHDK and SYGVNS.

The chain employs TRBV9 and TRBJ1-2; 12 bases fit TRBD1. V was pared by 3 bases and J by 8 bases, with 5 bases of the junction left unmatched. The CDR3 is made up of 14 amino acids. CDR1 is SGDLS and CDR2 is YYNGEE in the germline V gene. This CDR3 reads CASSEGQGALGYTF. As DNA, the CDR3 is TGTGCCAGCAGCGAGGGACAGGGGGCATTGGGCTACACCTTC.

This clone was recorded once. The J gene is TRBJ2-7, the V gene TRBV4-1; D might be TRBD1 (6 bases). The germline V and J ends were trimmed by 3 bases and 3 bases, with 9 bases remaining between them. CDR1 is MGHRA and CDR2 is YSYEKL in the germline V gene. The CDR3 has 13 residues. The CDR3 coding sequence is TGCGCCAGCAGCCAGCGACAGGACTACGAGCAGTACTTC. Protein sequence: CASSQRQDYEQYF.

The chain uses TRBV14 and TRBJ2-1; D may be TRBD1 (6 bases). Germline CDR1 is SGHDN and CDR2 is FVKESK. The CDR3 runs 15 residues. V was trimmed by 4 bases and J by 12 bases, leaving 22 bases between them. CDR3 in amino acids: CASSPRSRDKKLQFF. The CDR3, as DNA: TGTGCCAGCAGCCCGCGAAGTCGGGACAAAAAATTGCAGTTCTTC. Combining the CDR3 with reference TRBV14 and TRBJ2-1 gives the whole variable domain EAGVTQFPSHSVIEKGQTVTLRCDPISGHDNLYWYRRVMGKEIKFLLHFVKESKQDESGMPNNRFLAERTGGTYSTLKVQPAELEDSGVYFCASSPRSRDKKLQFFGPGTRLTVL.

The chain carries TRBV6-6 and TRBJ1-3; the D gene is possibly TRBD1 (6 bases). The CDR3 consists of 13 residues. Germline V CDR1 and CDR2: MNHNY, SVGAGI (reference sequence). The V end lost 6 bases, the J end lost 4 bases, and 10 bases lay between the germline ends. The CDR3 region is CASSFTGGNTIYF. CDR3 nucleotides: TGTGCCAGCAGCTTCACAGGGGGAAACACCATATATTTT.

This chain links TRBV7-3 with TRBJ2-7; 9 nucleotides match TRBD1. The CDR3 consists of 16 residues. CDR1 is SGHTA and CDR2 is FQGTGA in the germline V gene. J was trimmed by 3 bases and V by 4 bases; bases with no gene match: 10. The CDR3, as DNA: TGTGCCAGCAGCTACTATTCCGGGACAGGGAACTACGAGCAGTACTTC. It yields the protein CASSYYSGTGNYEQYF.

The V call is TRBV18, the J call TRBJ2-1; D gene unclear. V lost 1 base to trimming and J lost 8 bases, with 3 bases between them. The CDR3 covers 11 residues. Germline V CDR1 and CDR2: KGHSH, LQKENI. The DNA of the CDR3 is TGTGCCAGCTCACCACTAGATGAGCAGTTCTTC. This gives the protein CASSPLDEQFF.